These 20 T cell receptor beta chains share one sample of origin, sequenced in a study of cytomegalovirus exposure and HLA in healthy donors. PCR primers comprised 60 Vbeta and 13 Jbeta primers. Assay used: immunoSEQ multiplex PCR; TCRdb lists only in-frame clones, some missing. The sample holds about 160,000 clones, around 80% seen once. The sequencing sample was made of PBMCs. The origin of the receptors is a man over 45 in good health and CMV-seropositive.

This sequence joins TRBV5-1 and TRBJ2-5; 10 nucleotides match TRBD2. V trimming: 5 bases; J trimming: 5 bases; junction bases outside the gene matches: 12. Per the germline V gene, CDR1 is SGHRS and CDR2 is YFSETQ. This CDR3 is 16 amino acids long. The CDR3 spells CASSRTSGTTSETQYF. The CDR3 DNA reads as TGCGCCAGCAGTCGGACTAGCGGAACTACCTCGGAGACCCAGTACTTC.

V is TRBV7-2 and J is TRBJ1-2; no definite D call. The V gene lost 7 bases and the J gene lost 8 bases, with 14 bases spanning the gap. Germline CDR1 SGHTA, CDR2 FQGNSA. The CDR3 runs 12 residues. The CDR3 sequence is CASTLSGGGYTF. CDR3 coding DNA: TGTGCCAGCACCCTTTCGGGAGGAGGCTACACCTTC.

The CDR3 here is CASHHGRGTGELFF. In DNA form, the CDR3 reads TGTGCCAGCCACCACGGGAGGGGTACCGGGGAGCTGTTTTTT. The chain combines TRBV6-6 with TRBJ2-2; 8 bases match TRBD2. Germline CDR1 reads MNHNY; CDR2 reads SVGAGI (reference sequence). The CDR3 loop spans 14 amino acids. V dropped 8 bases and J dropped 5; count of bases not matched to a gene: 7.

The V call is TRBV29-1, the J call TRBJ1-2; TRBD1 agrees at 10 bases. This CDR3 has 13 residues. Germline V gene data show CDR1 as SQVTM and CDR2 as ANQGSEA. The junction had 4 bases not matched to a gene; V was cut back by 5 bases and J by 4 bases. The CDR3 DNA sequence: TGCAGCGTTCCTCGGGACAGGGGCTATGGCTACACCTTC. It encodes CSVPRDRGYGYTF.

The sample holds one count of this clone. The chain couples TRBV6-5 to TRBJ1-5, with D maybe TRBD1 (5 bases). CDR1 is MNHEY and CDR2 is SVGAGI in the germline V gene. Trimming shortened V by 4 bases and J by 5 bases, and 18 bases separated the two germline ends. CDR3 length: 16 residues. The CDR3, as DNA: TGTGCCAGCAGTTTTACGCAGGGTCGTCGCGATCAGCCCCAGCATTTT. Its protein product is CASSFTQGRRDQPQHF.

This rearrangement joins TRBV19 to TRBJ1-1; 8 bases fit TRBD1. The CDR3 contains 15 residues. V shed 6 bases and J 5 bases; nucleotides not matched to a gene: 11. Germline values: CDR1 LNHDA, CDR2 SQIVND (reference sequence). CDR3: CASRPDRVVITEAFF. In nucleotides, the CDR3 is TGTGCCAGTAGGCCGGACAGGGTGGTTATAACTGAAGCTTTCTTT. The full variable domain, in which reference TRBV19 and TRBJ1-1 provide the parts outside the CDR3, is DGGITQSPKYLFRKEGQNVTLSCEQNLNHDAMYWYRQDPGQGLRLIYYSQIVNDFQKGDIAEGYSVSREKKESFPLTVTSAQKNPTAFYLCASRPDRVVITEAFFGQGTRLTVV.

The rearrangement uses TRBV29-1 and TRBJ1-1, with no clear D. The V and J ends lost 3 bases and 8 bases respectively, with 16 bases between them. Germline CDR1 SQVTM, CDR2 ANQGSEA. The CDR3 covers 13 residues. The CDR3 region is CSVDIPRGREAFF. The CDR3, as DNA: TGCAGCGTTGACATACCGCGCGGTAGAGAAGCTTTCTTT.

The chain is built from TRBV11-2 and TRBJ2-7; D possibly corresponds to TRBD1 (5 bases). The V gene lost 4 bases and the J gene lost 9 bases, with 13 bases spanning the gap. Germline V CDR1 and CDR2: SGHAT, FQNNGV. CDR3 length equals 12 residues. DNA for the CDR3: TGTGCCAGCAGCTCCACTACAGGTCTGCAGTACTTC. Protein: CASSSTTGLQYF.

J is TRBJ2-5 and V is TRBV11-1, with 10 bases fitting TRBD1. The germline gives CDR1 SGHAT, CDR2 FQDESV (reference sequence). The CDR3 runs to 17 residues. The V gene end was trimmed by 5 bases and the J gene end by 1 base; junction bases not matched to a gene: 10. CDR3: CASSTIPGQGSQETQYF. The CDR3 coding sequence is TGTGCCAGCAGCACAATTCCGGGACAGGGGTCCCAAGAGACCCAGTACTTC.

J is TRBJ1-4 and V is TRBV19, with 9 bases aligning to TRBD1. Germline V gene lookup returns CDR1 LNHDA and CDR2 SQIVND (reference sequence). J gave up 4 bases and V 5 bases, and 5 bases lay outside the gene matches. The CDR3 consists of 15 residues. CDR3 DNA: TGTGCCAGTAGTTCTGGGACAGGGAATAATGAAAAACTGTTTTTT. Protein: CASSSGTGNNEKLFF.

This clone was detected only once. The chain combines TRBV7-2 with TRBJ1-1; TRBD1 might be the D (5 bases). The V gene's germline CDR1 is SGHTA and CDR2 FQGNSA. V was trimmed by 4 bases and J by 3 bases, leaving 12 bases between them. The CDR3 covers 14 residues. DNA for the CDR3: TGTGCCAGCAGCTCCTTGGGGCTTTACACTGAAGCTTTCTTT. This codes for CASSSLGLYTEAFF.

The V call is TRBV25-1, the J call TRBJ2-7; 8 nucleotides agree with TRBD1. CDR3 length: 12 amino acids. Trimming took 2 bases from V and 10 from J; bases not matched to a gene: 4. Per germline, CDR1 MGHDK and CDR2 SYGVNS. CDR3 loop: CASSEGQGAQYV. CDR3 coding DNA: TGTGCCAGCAGTGAAGGACAGGGTGCCCAGTACGTC.

The chain combines TRBV6-5 with TRBJ2-1; D unresolved. Trimming took off 5 bases at V and 4 bases at J, with 9 bases between the two ends. In germline, CDR1 is MNHEY, CDR2 SVGAGI. The CDR3 totals 13 residues. The CDR3 protein is CASSLSLYNEQFF. The CDR3 DNA reads TGTGCCAGCAGTCTCTCCCTTTACAATGAGCAGTTCTTC.

The V gene is TRBV5-1, the J gene TRBJ2-7, with 10 bases aligning to TRBD1. The trim removed 4 bases at V and 7 bases at J, leaving 20 bases unmatched. Germline CDR1 is SGHRS and CDR2 is YFSETQ. CDR3 length equals 18 residues. The CDR3, as DNA: TGCGCCAGCAGCCCCTACGGGACGACCGGGACAGGGGCTTGGGAGCAGTACTTC. It specifies CASSPYGTTGTGAWEQYF. Full variable domain (rest looked up from reference TRBV5-1 and TRBJ2-7): KAGVTQTPRYLIKTRGQQVTLSCSPISGHRSVSWYQQTPGQGLQFLFEYFSETQRNKGNFPGRFSGRQFSNSRSEMNVSTLELGDSALYLCASSPYGTTGTGAWEQYFGPGTRLTVT.

CDR3 bases: TGTGCCAGCAGGGGGACAGGGCACAATACGCAGTATTTT. It encodes CASRGTGHNTQYF. The chain links TRBV25-1 to TRBJ2-3, with 9 positions matching TRBD1. The CDR3 is 13 amino acids. V trimming: 6 bases; J trimming: 7 bases; junction bases outside the gene matches: 5. Looked up from germline, CDR1 is MGHDK and CDR2 is SYGVNS.

J is TRBJ1-3 and V is TRBV7-8; D is ambiguous. The CDR3 sequence is 15 residues long. CDR1 and CDR2 (germline): SGHVS, FQNEAQ. V was clipped by 6 bases and J by 0 bases, with 12 bases between them. The CDR3 DNA is TGTGCCAGCAGTCGCGCACAGAGCTCTGGAAACACCATATATTTT. Residues: CASSRAQSSGNTIYF.

This sequence joins TRBV19 and TRBJ2-2; 10 positions agree with TRBD1. The CDR3 spans 15 residues. The germline V gene encodes CDR1 LNHDA and CDR2 SQIVND (reference sequence). V shed 4 bases and J 5 bases; nucleotides not matched to a gene: 4. DNA for the CDR3: TGTGCCAGTAGTACTAGGACAGGGGGTACCGGGGAGCTGTTTTTT. Translating gives CASSTRTGGTGELFF. Looking up the rest from reference TRBV19 and TRBJ2-2 gives the full variable domain: DGGITQSPKYLFRKEGQNVTLSCEQNLNHDAMYWYRQDPGQGLRLIYYSQIVNDFQKGDIAEGYSVSREKKESFPLTVTSAQKNPTAFYLCASSTRTGGTGELFFGEGSRLTVL.

The chain uses TRBV20-1 and TRBJ2-3, with D unclear. The germline V gene has CDR1 DFQATT and CDR2 SNEGSKA (reference sequence). The CDR3 is made up of 11 amino acids. V was clipped by 5 bases and J by 4 bases, with 7 bases between them. The CDR3 region is CSAQFSDTQYF. The DNA for the CDR3 is TGCAGTGCTCAGTTTTCAGATACGCAGTATTTT.

J is TRBJ1-1 and V is TRBV29-1; D gene unclear. The CDR3 contains 13 residues. The germline CDR1 and CDR2 sequences are SQVTM and ANQGSEA. With 2 bases removed from V and 5 bases from J, the gap between germline ends came to 12 bases. The chain's CDR3 is CSVEYGGPTEAFF. The DNA of the CDR3 is TGCAGCGTTGAATATGGCGGGCCAACTGAAGCTTTCTTT.

This chain connects TRBV6-5 to TRBJ1-1, with 9 nucleotides matching TRBD1. Germline trimming cut 2 bases from V and 11 bases from J; bases unmatched to any gene: 6. This CDR3 comprises 13 residues. Germline CDR1 and CDR2: MNHEY and SVGAGI. CDR3 sequence: CASSYEGQGRAFF. The CDR3 nucleotides are TGTGCCAGCAGTTACGAGGGACAGGGACGCGCTTTCTTT.